The 13 T cell receptor beta chains below come from one sample, sequenced in a study of T cell responses to AZD1222 COVID-19 vaccine. Sequencing used immunoSEQ multiplex PCR; TCRdb keeps in-frame clones, though not all of them. The data show roughly 96,000 clones, 80% to 90% seen once. Sample: peripheral blood, taken on day 0 of AZD1222 vaccination. All receptors derive from an adult in good health.

The V gene is TRBV7-9, the J gene TRBJ2-5; D not resolved. Germline assignment: CDR1 SEHNR and CDR2 FQNEAQ (reference sequence). The V end was cut by 6 bases, the J end by 5 bases, with 10 bases between. This CDR3 contains 12 residues. CDR3 region: CASSLSWETQYF. The CDR3, as DNA: TGTGCCAGCAGTTTGAGTTGGGAGACCCAGTACTTC.

The V and J genes are TRBV3-1 (or the pseudogene TRBV3-2) and TRBJ2-5, with 8 bases identical to TRBD1. The length of the CDR3 is 15 residues. V trimming: 0 bases; J trimming: 7 bases; junction bases outside the gene matches: 7. From germline, CDR1 is LGHDT and CDR2 YNNKEL (reference sequence). CDR3 nucleotides: TGTGCCAGCAGCCAAGAAGGACAGGGACCGGTGACCCAGTACTTC. Translating it yields CASSQEGQGPVTQYF.

This chain joins TRBV2 and TRBJ2-7; D is uncertain. Germline CDR1 SNHLY, CDR2 FYNNEI. The CDR3 is made up of 14 amino acids. Trimming took off 2 bases at V and 3 bases at J, with 11 bases between the two ends. As DNA, the CDR3 is TGTGCCAGCAGTGAACGCGGACGGAACTACGAGCAGTACTTC. As protein: CASSERGRNYEQYF.

V usage is TRBV5-5 and J usage is TRBJ2-4; D is unresolved. The CDR3 loop spans 15 amino acids. The germline V and J ends were trimmed by 0 bases and 11 bases, with 18 bases remaining between them. The germline V gene has CDR1 SGHKS and CDR2 YYEKEE (reference sequence). In DNA, the CDR3 is TGTGCCAGCAGCTTGGTGTTTCTGGGCCGTATCGTTCAGTACTTC. Translating gives CASSLVFLGRIVQYF.

The CDR3 region has the DNA TGTGCCAGCAGCCCCTGGGCTAGCGGGGGATTGGGTCAAGAGACCCAGTACTTC. Its translation: CASSPWASGGLGQETQYF. The chain recombines TRBV11-2 with TRBJ2-5; TRBD2 matches at 10 bases. This CDR3 is 18 amino acids long. In germline, CDR1 is SGHAT, CDR2 FQNNGV. Germline trimming cut 5 bases from V and 2 bases from J; bases unmatched to any gene: 14.

V and J are TRBV7-2 and TRBJ1-2; no reliable D call. V lost 1 base to trimming and J lost 7 bases, with 10 bases between them. Germline values: CDR1 SGHTA, CDR2 FQGNSA. This CDR3 is built from 13 residues. In nucleotides, the CDR3 is TGTGCCAGCAGCTTAGTCCCGGAGAGTGGCTACACCTTC. Translating it yields CASSLVPESGYTF.

The chain links TRBV3-1 (or the pseudogene TRBV3-2) to TRBJ2-1, with 8 bases identical to TRBD2. Germline V gene data show CDR1 as LGHDT and CDR2 as YNNKEL (reference sequence). The CDR3 is made up of 17 amino acids. J gave up 2 bases and V 1 base, and 7 bases lay outside the gene matches. CDR3 sequence (DNA): TGTGCCAGCAGCCAAGTGAGCGGGGGAGCGGCCTACAATGAGCAGTTCTTC. This encodes CASSQVSGGAAYNEQFF.

This clone was counted only a few times. The chain couples TRBV4-1 to TRBJ2-7; D not certain. The CDR3 is 13 residues long. V was cut by 2 bases and J by 4 bases, with 9 bases left in between. CDR1 is MGHRA, CDR2 YSYEKL, per germline. CDR3 in amino acids: CASSQTTGYEQYF. CDR3 bases: TGCGCCAGCAGCCAAACAACGGGTTACGAGCAGTACTTC.

The genes are TRBV19 and TRBJ1-5; possibly TRBD1 for D (5 bases). Germline values: CDR1 LNHDA, CDR2 SQIVND (reference sequence). V dropped 1 base and J dropped 0 bases, with 10 bases sitting between them. The CDR3 covers 16 residues. Written as DNA, the CDR3 is TGTGCCAGTAGTATAGGATACAGGAATAGCAATCAGCCCCAGCATTTT. This encodes CASSIGYRNSNQPQHF.

The V gene is TRBV2, the J gene TRBJ2-3, with D tentatively TRBD2 (5 bases). V was trimmed by 5 bases and J by 0 bases, leaving 9 bases between them. This CDR3 contains 14 residues. The V gene's germline CDR1 is SNHLY and CDR2 FYNNEI. The CDR3 sequence: CASSPTSSTDTQYF. DNA of the CDR3: TGTGCCAGCAGTCCTACTAGTAGCACAGATACGCAGTATTTT.

V gene TRBV29-1 combines with J gene TRBJ2-1; no reliable D call. Trimming removed 0 bases at V and 0 bases at J, with 9 bases between. Looked up from germline, CDR1 is SQVTM and CDR2 is ANQGSEA. The CDR3 is 15 amino acids. The CDR3 region is CSVEDPSHSYNEQFF. CDR3 sequence (DNA): TGCAGCGTTGAAGATCCCAGTCACTCCTACAATGAGCAGTTCTTC.

The chain carries TRBV24-1 and TRBJ2-1; possibly TRBD2 for D (5 bases). CDR1 and CDR2 from the germline V gene are KGHDR and SFDVKD. V was trimmed by 4 bases and J by 0 bases, leaving 18 bases between them. This CDR3 is built from 18 residues. CDR3 coding DNA: TGTGCCACCAGTGACCCTGCGGGCTCAGAGAGCTCCTACAATGAGCAGTTCTTC. This encodes CATSDPAGSESSYNEQFF.

The rearrangement uses TRBV4-1 and TRBJ1-2, with 8 bases identical to TRBD1. V was pared by 2 bases and J by 2 bases, with 7 bases of the junction left unmatched. The length of the CDR3 is 16 residues. Germline V CDR1 and CDR2: MGHRA, YSYEKL. CDR3 in amino acids: CASSQHLQGANYGYTF. CDR3 coding DNA: TGCGCCAGCAGCCAACATTTGCAGGGGGCGAACTATGGCTACACCTTC.